The 28 T cell receptor beta chains below were found in one sample sequenced in a study of long-term antiretroviral therapy in people with HIV. immunoSEQ v3.0 was run at survey level. The assay was immunoSEQ multiplex PCR, and TCRdb's table has in-frame clones only and misses some. Of 24,000 or so clones listed, 79% are singletons. This material consisted of unsorted PBMCs, taken 1.2 years after starting antiretroviral therapy. These receptors all stem from a woman between 40 and 50 years old with HIV.

The CDR3 DNA follows: TGTGCCAGCACGGTCCCTGGTCAGGGTCTATTCTATGGCTACACCTTC. It is translated as CASTVPGQGLFYGYTF. V usage is TRBV2 and J usage is TRBJ1-2; perhaps TRBD1 as D (5 bases). Germline V gene sequence: CDR1 SNHLY, CDR2 FYNNEI. The V end lost 7 bases, the J end lost 4 bases, and 22 bases lay between the germline ends. The CDR3 has 16 amino acids.

This sequence joins TRBV4-1 and TRBJ2-7, with TRBD2 as a possible D gene (6 bases). The CDR3 runs 17 residues. Germline CDR1 MGHRA, CDR2 YSYEKL. The V and J ends lost 2 bases and 2 bases respectively, with 19 bases between them. The CDR3 spells CASSQSPSGGTPYEQYF. The CDR3 DNA reads TGCGCCAGCAGCCAAAGTCCCTCTGGCGGGACTCCCTACGAGCAGTACTTC.

V is TRBV5-6 and J is TRBJ2-7, with 11 bases aligning to TRBD2. With 1 base clipped from V and 5 bases from J, the junction kept 5 bases outside the gene matches. Germline lookup yields CDR1 SGHDT and CDR2 YYEEEE. There are 15 residues in the CDR3. CDR3 bases: TGTGCCAGCAGCTTGTGGCTAGCGGGGGGTCACGAGCAGTACTTC. Its protein is CASSLWLAGGHEQYF.

The chain employs TRBV5-1 and TRBJ1-1; tentatively, D is TRBD1 (6 bases). Germline lookup yields CDR1 SGHRS and CDR2 YFSETQ. CDR3 length: 16 amino acids. V was clipped by 2 bases and J by 2 bases, with 16 bases between them. The CDR3 loop reads CASSFGGEGGNTEAFF. As DNA, the CDR3 is TGCGCCAGCAGCTTCGGGGGCGAGGGGGGTAACACTGAAGCTTTCTTT.

This chain connects TRBV7-9 to TRBJ2-7, with D perhaps TRBD2 (7 bases). Germline-derived CDR1 and CDR2 are SEHNR and FQNEAQ (reference sequence). The CDR3 has 16 amino acids. Trimming took 1 base from V and 0 from J, leaving 13 bases between them. CDR3 nucleotide sequence: TGTGCCAGCAGCTTAGTTCCAAGGGGGGGCTCCTACGAGCAGTACTTC. Translation: CASSLVPRGGSYEQYF.

The V call is TRBV5-4, the J call TRBJ2-5; D might be TRBD1 (5 bases). CDR3 length: 14 amino acids. V gave up 0 bases and J gave up 2 bases, with 8 bases separating them. Germline values: CDR1 SGHNT, CDR2 YYREEE (reference sequence). The CDR3 here is CASSLGAGQETQYF. CDR3 in DNA: TGTGCCAGCAGCTTGGGTGCAGGGCAAGAGACCCAGTACTTC.

This clone was seen a handful of times. This chain connects TRBV27 to TRBJ2-7, with D hard to call. This CDR3 spans 12 amino acids. Trimming pared 5 bases from V and 2 bases from J, leaving 7 bases between. Germline V CDR1 and CDR2: MNHEY, SMNVEV (reference sequence). Here the CDR3 reads CASSPGAYEQYF. DNA for the CDR3: TGTGCCAGCAGTCCGGGCGCCTACGAGCAGTACTTC.

The V and J genes are TRBV12-5 and TRBJ2-5; a possible D gene is TRBD1 (5 bases). Trimming left V 6 bases short and J 0 bases short, with 20 bases between. Germline V gives CDR1 LGHNT, CDR2 FRNRAP. The CDR3 has 17 amino acids. Written as DNA, the CDR3 is TGTGCTAGTGGCCCGATGCTGACTCCAGGGTACCAAGAGACCCAGTACTTC. It codes for CASGPMLTPGYQETQYF.

This clone has just a few counts. The genes are TRBV7-2 and TRBJ1-2; 7 nucleotides line up with TRBD1. This CDR3 region has 13 residues. V shed 5 bases, J shed 2 bases, and the junction held 2 bases outside the gene matches. Germline CDR1 reads SGHTA; CDR2 reads FQGNSA. The CDR3 nucleotides are TGTGCCAGCAGCCCGGGACAGAACTATGGCTACACCTTC. This encodes CASSPGQNYGYTF.

In this sample, this clone turned up once. The V and J genes are TRBV11-2 and TRBJ2-7, with D possibly TRBD1 on 6 matching bases. The CDR3 is 15 amino acids. Germline CDR1 SGHAT, CDR2 FQNNGV. V was pared by 4 bases and J by 4 bases, with 17 bases between. As DNA, the CDR3 is TGTGCCAGCAGCTCGCTCCGGACAGTACTTTACGAGCAGTACTTC. Its translation: CASSSLRTVLYEQYF.

This sequence joins TRBV5-4 and TRBJ2-3; 8 nucleotides agree with TRBD2. CDR3 length equals 16 residues. V dropped 2 bases and J dropped 3; count of bases not matched to a gene: 8. Germline lookup yields CDR1 SGHNT and CDR2 YYREEE (reference sequence). CDR3 nucleotides: TGTGCCAGCAGCTTAAGGAGCGGGAGTGGTACAGATACGCAGTATTTT. This encodes CASSLRSGSGTDTQYF.

This chain uses TRBV7-9 with TRBJ2-3; D may be TRBD2 (5 bases). The CDR3 extends over 14 amino acids. Per the germline V gene, CDR1 is SEHNR and CDR2 is FQNEAQ (reference sequence). Trimming pared 5 bases from V and 2 bases from J, leaving 11 bases between. The chain's CDR3 is CASSPERYTDTQYF. CDR3 DNA: TGTGCCAGCAGCCCCGAGCGGTACACAGATACGCAGTATTTT.

The chain is built from TRBV10-3 and TRBJ1-3; possibly TRBD1 for D (5 bases). V gave up 7 bases and J gave up 2 bases, with 12 bases separating them. The CDR3 is made up of 14 amino acids. Germline lookup yields CDR1 ENHRY and CDR2 SYGVKD. The CDR3 loop reads CAIMGGTPGNTIYF. As DNA, the CDR3 is TGTGCCATCATGGGAGGGACTCCTGGAAACACCATATATTTT.

The chain employs TRBV5-1 and TRBJ1-4; 11 bases align to TRBD1. Germline V CDR1 and CDR2: SGHRS, YFSETQ. The ends lost 0 bases at V and 8 bases at J; junction bases unmatched: 6. CDR3 length: 16 residues. CDR3 sequence (DNA): TGCGCCAGCAGCTTGGTAGCCCGGACAGGGGGCGAAAAACTGTTTTTT. Its translation: CASSLVARTGGEKLFF.

This CDR3 is CASSPTGPQETQYF. CDR3 sequence (DNA): TGTGCCAGCTCACCGACAGGCCCCCAAGAGACCCAGTACTTC. The gene calls are TRBV18 and TRBJ2-5; D possibly corresponds to TRBD1 (6 bases). V gave up 3 bases and J gave up 1 base, with 9 bases separating them. The V gene's germline CDR1 is KGHSH and CDR2 LQKENI. CDR3 size: 14 residues.

The CDR3 sequence is CASSTVAGTDTQYF. In DNA form, the CDR3 reads TGTGCCAGCAGCACCGTGGCCGGCACAGATACGCAGTATTTT. This rearrangement joins TRBV7-2 to TRBJ2-3; D not certain. Per germline, CDR1 SGHTA and CDR2 FQGNSA. V was trimmed by 5 bases and J by 1 base, leaving 10 bases between them. The CDR3 loop spans 14 amino acids.

V gene TRBV5-4 combines with J gene TRBJ2-7; possibly TRBD2 for D (6 bases). CDR1 and CDR2 (germline): SGHNT, YYREEE (reference sequence). The CDR3 sequence is 13 residues long. The V and J ends lost 4 bases and 1 base respectively, with 9 bases between them. CDR3 sequence: CASSGGNSYEQYF. The CDR3 DNA follows: TGTGCCAGCAGCGGCGGGAATTCCTACGAGCAGTACTTC.

The chain couples TRBV2 to TRBJ2-2; the match to TRBD1 covers 8 bases. CDR3 length equals 15 residues. Germline CDR1 reads SNHLY; CDR2 reads FYNNEI. V lost 7 bases, J lost 4 bases, and 8 bases stayed unmatched. CDR3 amino acids: CASTVQGARTGELFF. In nucleotides, the CDR3 is TGTGCCAGCACCGTTCAGGGGGCTCGCACCGGGGAGCTGTTTTTT.

The V and J genes are TRBV30 and TRBJ2-7, with 9 bases identical to TRBD2. V was pared by 0 bases and J by 3 bases, with 6 bases of the junction left unmatched. Germline-derived CDR1 and CDR2 are GTSNPN and SVGIG (reference sequence). CDR3 length: 15 amino acids. Here the CDR3 DNA reads TGTGCCTGGAGTGTTATACTAGCGGGTGACTACGAGCAGTACTTC. Translating gives CAWSVILAGDYEQYF.

This rearrangement joins TRBV25-1 to TRBJ2-3; D is possibly TRBD1 (6 bases). This CDR3 comprises 16 residues. Germline V gene lookup returns CDR1 MGHDK and CDR2 SYGVNS. Trimming pared 3 bases from V and 3 bases from J, leaving 16 bases between. The CDR3 sequence is CASSDGQSGRTDTQYF. In nucleotides, the CDR3 is TGTGCCAGCAGTGATGGACAGTCGGGCCGGACAGATACGCAGTATTTT.

The chain employs TRBV18 and TRBJ1-2; 10 positions match TRBD1. Trimming removed 3 bases from V and 7 bases from J; junction bases left unmatched: 5. The V gene's germline CDR1 is KGHSH and CDR2 LQKENI. The CDR3 totals 14 residues. Here the CDR3 reads CASSPEGQGTGYTF. CDR3 nucleotides: TGTGCCAGCTCACCGGAGGGACAGGGGACTGGCTACACCTTC. Complete variable domain (other parts from reference TRBV18 and TRBJ1-2): NAGVMQNPRHLVRRRGQEARLRCSPMKGHSHVYWYRQLPEEGLKFMVYLQKENIIDESGMPKERFSAEFPKEGPSILRIQQVVRGDSAAYFCASSPEGQGTGYTFGSGTRLTVV.

J is TRBJ1-1 and V is TRBV10-2, with a possible D match to TRBD1 (5 bases). Between the trimmed V and J ends, which lost 2 bases and 5 bases, there was a span of 6 bases. The V gene's germline CDR1 is WSHSY and CDR2 SAAADI. The CDR3 consists of 12 residues. CDR3 bases: TGCGCCAGCAGTGAGCAGGGTACTGAAGCTTTCTTT. Translated, it gives CASSEQGTEAFF.

The rearrangement links TRBV5-1 to TRBJ2-7; TRBD1 matches at 9 bases. V shed 1 base, J shed 3 bases, and the junction held 5 bases outside the gene matches. The V gene's germline CDR1 is SGHRS and CDR2 YFSETQ. The CDR3 consists of 15 residues. The CDR3 DNA reads as TGCGCCAGCAGCTTGTCGACAGGGGGGATCTACGAGCAGTACTTC. Translated, it gives CASSLSTGGIYEQYF.

The chain couples TRBV5-4 to TRBJ2-3, with 12 bases matching TRBD2. From germline, CDR1 is SGHNT and CDR2 YYREEE (reference sequence). The V segment lost 0 bases and the J segment 2 bases; nucleotides outside the gene matches: 1. The CDR3 is made up of 16 amino acids. The chain's CDR3 is CASSLGLAGDTDTQYF. CDR3 nucleotides: TGTGCCAGCAGCTTGGGACTAGCGGGGGACACAGATACGCAGTATTTT.

The rearrangement links TRBV13 to TRBJ2-6, with a tentative D call TRBD1 (6 bases). The CDR3 totals 17 residues. CDR1 is PRHDT and CDR2 is FYEKMQ in the germline V gene (reference sequence). Trimming took off 5 bases at V and 2 bases at J, with 16 bases between the two ends. This CDR3 reads CASSPDRFTPGANVLTF. The CDR3 DNA follows: TGTGCCAGCAGCCCCGACAGGTTTACTCCTGGGGCCAACGTCCTGACTTTC.

The V and J genes are TRBV6-1 and TRBJ1-1; 7 nucleotides line up with TRBD1. Trimming took 7 bases from V and 5 from J; bases not matched to a gene: 10. The CDR3 is made up of 14 amino acids. The germline CDR1 and CDR2 sequences are MNHNS and SASEGT. The CDR3 nucleotides are TGTGCCAGCACTCTACAGGGGCAGGGGACTGAAGCTTTCTTT. It codes for CASTLQGQGTEAFF.

V is TRBV29-1 and J is TRBJ2-7, with 11 bases identical to TRBD2. In germline, CDR1 is SQVTM, CDR2 ANQGSEA. After removal of 4 bases from V and 4 bases from J, the junction contained 6 bases not matched to a gene. The CDR3 spans 14 residues. The CDR3, as DNA: TGCAGCGTTGTACTAGCGGGAGTATTTTACGAGCAGTACTTC. Translating gives CSVVLAGVFYEQYF.

This chain uses TRBV5-4 with TRBJ1-1; 7 bases agree with TRBD1. The CDR3 consists of 11 residues. Losses at the gene ends were 9 bases for V and 11 bases for J; bases not matched to a gene: 10. From germline, CDR1 is SGHNT and CDR2 YYREEE (reference sequence). This CDR3 reads CATRLGTEAFF. The CDR3 nucleotides are TGTGCCACCCGCCTCGGGACAGAGGCTTTCTTT.